This passage covers 26 T cell receptor beta chains from one sample sequenced in a study of shared clonotypes between healthy human individuals. Some clones are missing from TCRdb's copy, which holds only in-frame ones; the method was immunoSEQ multiplex PCR. In the table there are about 1.5 million clones, 95% to 99% of which are singletons. The material sequenced was naive CD4+ T cells sorted from blood. Specified subset: CD45RA+ positively selected. Receptor source: a man in his thirties or forties in good health.

The chain has TRBV11-3 and TRBJ2-4; no clear D. CDR1 is SGHNT, CDR2 YENEEA, per germline. The CDR3 has 15 amino acids. V was cut by 5 bases and J by 6 bases, with 17 bases left in between. CDR3 coding DNA: TGTGCCAGCAGCCCAATAGTACCTGCCGGAAACATTCAGTACTTC. Protein product: CASSPIVPAGNIQYF.

This chain links TRBV7-9 with TRBJ1-1; no reliable D call. In germline, CDR1 is SEHNR, CDR2 FQNEAQ (reference sequence). The CDR3 has 11 residues. V shed 2 bases and J shed 8 bases, with 6 bases lying between them. The CDR3 DNA reads TGTGCCAGCAGCTTAATAGGGGAAGCTTTCTTT. It translates to CASSLIGEAFF.

To note about this clone: Other DNA sequences of this sample code for an identical CDR3. The CDR3 DNA reads as TGTGCCAGCTCACCAAGGTTTCAAGAGACCCAGTACTTC. Translated, it gives CASSPRFQETQYF. The V and J genes are TRBV18 and TRBJ2-5; no reliable D call. Germline V gene lookup returns CDR1 KGHSH and CDR2 LQKENI. The CDR3 sequence is 13 residues long. The V end lost 2 bases, the J end lost 2 bases, and 6 bases lay between the germline ends. Full variable domain (rest looked up from reference TRBV18 and TRBJ2-5): NAGVMQNPRHLVRRRGQEARLRCSPMKGHSHVYWYRQLPEEGLKFMVYLQKENIIDESGMPKERFSAEFPKEGPSILRIQQVVRGDSAAYFCASSPRFQETQYFGPGTRLLVL.

V gene TRBV19 combines with J gene TRBJ2-2, with D possibly being TRBD2 (5 bases). The CDR3 contains 14 residues. Trimming shortened V by 6 bases and J by 2 bases, and 10 bases separated the two germline ends. Germline V gene data show CDR1 as LNHDA and CDR2 as SQIVND (reference sequence). The CDR3 bases are TGTGCCAGTAGGGGAGAGCCCAACACCGGGGAGCTGTTTTTT. Amino acids: CASRGEPNTGELFF.

The rearrangement joins TRBV15 to TRBJ2-1; D may be TRBD2 (5 bases). Germline V gives CDR1 LNHNV, CDR2 YYDKDF (reference sequence). The CDR3 runs 16 residues. V lost 0 bases to trimming and J lost 6 bases, with 15 bases between them. In DNA form, the CDR3 reads TGTGCCACCAGCAGAGATCTAACGGGATTGGGCAATGAGCAGTTCTTC. Protein sequence: CATSRDLTGLGNEQFF.

The rearrangement uses TRBV18 and TRBJ2-7, with TRBD1 matching 9 bases. Per the germline V gene, CDR1 is KGHSH and CDR2 is LQKENI. The CDR3 has 14 amino acids. Trimming took 6 bases from V and 5 from J; bases not matched to a gene: 8. The CDR3 sequence: CASSRRTGDNEQYF. The CDR3 DNA follows: TGTGCCAGCTCGCGACGGACAGGGGATAACGAGCAGTACTTC.

This clone showed up just once. This rearrangement joins TRBV19 to TRBJ2-3; 10 bases line up with TRBD1. CDR1 and CDR2 (germline): LNHDA, SQIVND (reference sequence). This CDR3 region has 18 residues. After removal of 3 bases from V and 2 bases from J, the junction contained 11 bases not matched to a gene. This chain's CDR3 is CASSIDRDRGIITDTQYF. Here the CDR3 DNA reads TGTGCCAGTAGTATTGATAGGGACAGGGGTATTATCACAGATACGCAGTATTTT.

The chain combines TRBV18 with TRBJ2-1; possible D gene TRBD2, 6 bases. V lost 3 bases and J lost 4, with 19 bases in between. The CDR3 totals 17 residues. The germline gives CDR1 KGHSH, CDR2 LQKENI. This CDR3 reads CASSPRAAGGFYNEQFF. CDR3 DNA: TGTGCCAGCTCACCCAGGGCAGCTGGAGGGTTTTACAATGAGCAGTTCTTC.

Of note for this clone: Other DNA sequences from this sample encode an identical CDR3 as well. This chain links TRBV18 with TRBJ1-2; D gene uncertain. V dropped 3 bases and J dropped 1 base, with 6 bases sitting between them. This CDR3 is 13 amino acids long. Germline lookup yields CDR1 KGHSH and CDR2 LQKENI. DNA for the CDR3: TGTGCCAGCTCACCGGAGGGTAACTATGGCTACACCTTC. Encoded protein: CASSPEGNYGYTF.

The rearrangement uses TRBV2 and TRBJ2-2; no firm D call. Germline CDR1 SNHLY, CDR2 FYNNEI. There are 14 residues in the CDR3. V was pared by 7 bases and J by 2 bases, with 11 bases between. CDR3: CASTQRSNTGELFF. DNA for the CDR3: TGTGCCAGCACCCAAAGGTCAAACACCGGGGAGCTGTTTTTT. Combining the CDR3 with reference TRBV2 and TRBJ2-2 gives the whole variable domain EPEVTQTPSHQVTQMGQEVILRCVPISNHLYFYWYRQILGQKVEFLVSFYNNEISEKSEIFDDQFSVERPDGSNFTLKIRSTKLEDSAMYFCASTQRSNTGELFFGEGSRLTVL.

This clone was found once. V gene TRBV13 combines with J gene TRBJ1-2; D unresolved. Germline V lookup: CDR1 PRHDT, CDR2 FYEKMQ (reference sequence). Trimming took 2 bases from V and 1 from J, leaving 11 bases between them. The CDR3 spans 15 residues. The CDR3: CASSLRQNGNYGYTF. For the CDR3, the DNA is TGTGCCAGCAGCTTAAGGCAGAATGGTAACTATGGCTACACCTTC.

The gene calls are TRBV28 and TRBJ1-2; unclear D gene. Trimming shortened V by 8 bases and J by 4 bases, and 11 bases separated the two germline ends. The CDR3 consists of 12 residues. The germline V gene has CDR1 MDHEN and CDR2 SYDVKM. The CDR3 nucleotides are TGTGCCAGCTCGCGGCGGACCTATGGCTACACCTTC. Translation: CASSRRTYGYTF.

V and J are TRBV28 and TRBJ2-7, with D perhaps being TRBD1 or TRBD2 (5 bases each). V was trimmed by 6 bases and J by 3 bases, leaving 15 bases between them. The length of the CDR3 is 14 residues. The germline V gene encodes CDR1 MDHEN and CDR2 SYDVKM. The CDR3 DNA follows: TGTGCCAGCAGCTTGGGACCGAGAATCTACGAGCAGTACTTC. Amino acids: CASSLGPRIYEQYF.

This chain uses TRBV7-2 with TRBJ2-4, with D possibly called TRBD1 or TRBD2 (5 bases each). The CDR3 is 14 amino acids. The V and J ends lost 5 bases and 4 bases respectively, with 12 bases between them. CDR1 is SGHTA and CDR2 is FQGNSA in the germline V gene. The CDR3: CASSRGVRKNIQYF. Here the CDR3 DNA reads TGTGCCAGCAGCAGGGGAGTAAGGAAAAACATTCAGTACTTC.

The chain is built from TRBV5-1 and TRBJ2-1, with D unclear. CDR1 SGHRS and CDR2 YFSETQ come from the germline V gene. Trimming stripped 0 bases from V and 5 bases from J, with 6 bases between. This CDR3 is built from 13 residues. CDR3: CASSLELNNEQFF. DNA of the CDR3: TGCGCCAGCAGCTTGGAACTTAACAATGAGCAGTTCTTC.

The count of this clone is one. The chain is built from TRBV19 and TRBJ2-7; 9 bases agree with TRBD1. CDR1 and CDR2 from the germline V gene are LNHDA and SQIVND (reference sequence). This CDR3 has 15 residues. Trimming removed 6 bases from V and 1 base from J; junction bases left unmatched: 7. CDR3 in amino acids: CASRTRGQGSYEQYF. The CDR3 DNA sequence: TGTGCCAGTAGAACCAGAGGACAGGGGTCCTACGAGCAGTACTTC.

The rearrangement uses TRBV7-3 and TRBJ2-1; possible D gene TRBD2, 6 bases. This CDR3 comprises 15 residues. Germline assignment: CDR1 SGHTA and CDR2 FQGTGA. V was clipped by 1 base and J by 3 bases, with 10 bases between them. CDR3 coding DNA: TGTGCCAGCAGCTTAAATCCAGCGGGCTACAATGAGCAGTTCTTC. Protein sequence: CASSLNPAGYNEQFF.

CDR3 nucleotide sequence: TGTGCCTGGAAAAAAGTAGGACAGGGAAGCACAGATACGCAGTATTTT. Protein: CAWKKVGQGSTDTQYF. This chain links TRBV30 with TRBJ2-3, with TRBD1 identical over 8 bases. The germline gives CDR1 GTSNPN, CDR2 SVGIG (reference sequence). The CDR3 consists of 16 residues. The V segment lost 4 bases and the J segment 0 bases; nucleotides outside the gene matches: 9. The variable domain in full, completed from reference TRBV30 and TRBJ2-3, reads SQTIHQWPATLVQPVGSPLSLECTVEGTSNPNLYWYRQAAGRGLQLLFYSVGIGQISSEVPQNLSASRPQDRQFILSSKKLLLSDSGFYLCAWKKVGQGSTDTQYFGPGTRLTVL.

Concerning this clone: The same CDR3 also results from other DNA sequences found in this sample. V gene TRBV11-2 combines with J gene TRBJ2-7; TRBD2 matches at 10 bases. Looked up from germline, CDR1 is SGHAT and CDR2 is FQNNGV. The CDR3 loop spans 15 amino acids. The trim removed 1 base at V and 3 bases at J, leaving 3 bases unmatched. CDR3 DNA sequence: TGTGCCAGCAGCTTAGTGGTAGCGGGAGGCTACGAGCAGTACTTC. Its protein is CASSLVVAGGYEQYF.

V gene TRBV7-2 combines with J gene TRBJ2-6; D is tentatively TRBD1 or TRBD2 (6 bases each). The CDR3 extends over 18 amino acids. With 1 base removed from V and 6 bases from J, the gap between germline ends came to 19 bases. Germline V CDR1 and CDR2: SGHTA, FQGNSA. CDR3 in amino acids: CASSLGTGKPREANVLTF. The CDR3 coding sequence is TGTGCCAGCAGCTTAGGAACAGGGAAACCGCGGGAGGCCAACGTCCTGACTTTC. Combining the CDR3 with reference TRBV7-2 and TRBJ2-6 gives the whole variable domain GAGVSQSPSNKVTEKGKDVELRCDPISGHTALYWYRQSLGQGLEFLIYFQGNSAPDKSGLPSDRFSAERTGGSVSTLTIQRTQQEDSAVYLCASSLGTGKPREANVLTFGAGSRLTVL.

This sequence joins TRBV4-3 and TRBJ2-5; 13 nucleotides line up with TRBD2. Germline trimming cut 3 bases from V and 2 bases from J; bases unmatched to any gene: 3. Germline V gene sequence: CDR1 LGHNA, CDR2 YSLEER. This CDR3 has 16 residues. The CDR3 loop is CASSQAGLAGQETQYF. DNA of the CDR3: TGCGCCAGCAGCCAGGCGGGACTAGCGGGACAAGAGACCCAGTACTTC.

The chain joins TRBV28 to TRBJ2-1, with D uncertain. Per germline, CDR1 MDHEN and CDR2 SYDVKM. V was shortened by 6 bases and J by 3 bases, with 21 bases between the two germline ends. This CDR3 contains 17 residues. The CDR3 reads CASSPHNKLRNYNEQFF. The CDR3 nucleotides read TGTGCCAGCAGCCCACACAACAAGCTGAGAAACTACAATGAGCAGTTCTTC.

The chain uses TRBV5-4 and TRBJ2-1, with 16 bases that match TRBD2. The CDR3 runs to 19 residues. Germline values: CDR1 SGHNT, CDR2 YYREEE (reference sequence). V lost 4 bases to trimming and J lost 4 bases; unmatched junction nucleotides: 11. CDR3 in amino acids: CASSPRGLAGGSPYNEQFF. CDR3 coding DNA: TGTGCCAGCAGCCCGAGGGGACTAGCGGGAGGGTCCCCTTACAATGAGCAGTTCTTC. Based on the CDR3 plus reference TRBV5-4 and TRBJ2-1, the full variable domain is ETGVTQSPTHLIKTRGQQVTLRCSSQSGHNTVSWYQQALGQGPQFIFQYYREEENGRGNFPPRFSGLQFPNYSSELNVNALELDDSALYLCASSPRGLAGGSPYNEQFFGPGTRLTVL.

V is TRBV29-1 and J is TRBJ2-3, with D possibly being TRBD1 (7 bases). V was trimmed by 5 bases and J by 6 bases, leaving 24 bases between them. Germline CDR1 and CDR2: SQVTM and ANQGSEA. The CDR3 consists of 16 residues. The DNA of the CDR3 is TGCAGCGTTCTCTCAGGGGGGAGCTCCCGCTGGGATACGCAGTATTTT. Its protein is CSVLSGGSSRWDTQYF.

This chain joins TRBV19 and TRBJ1-5; TRBD1 is a possible D gene (5 bases). CDR1 is LNHDA, CDR2 SQIVND, per germline (reference sequence). CDR3 length: 15 residues. Trimming left V 4 bases short and J 2 bases short, with 12 bases between. CDR3 bases: TGTGCCAGTAGTACTGGGACTGCCGGCAATCAGCCCCAGCATTTT. This encodes CASSTGTAGNQPQHF.

V and J are TRBV6-1 and TRBJ2-1; D unresolved. Germline CDR1 and CDR2: MNHNS and SASEGT. This CDR3 spans 13 amino acids. Trimming left V 0 bases short and J 6 bases short, with 6 bases between. CDR3 amino acids: CASSEALANEQFF. The DNA for the CDR3 is TGTGCCAGCAGTGAAGCGCTCGCCAATGAGCAGTTCTTC.